This entry is about one T cell receptor beta chain. Its antigen is not known. PBMCs came from about 10 ml fresh peripheral blood. These data come from a study of T cells in Graves' hyperthyroidism and ophthalmopathy. Regarding the study as a whole: The model forecast ophthalmopathy, anticipating it by a median roughly 6 months before onset.

RNA transcripts served as the template for amplifying TCR beta CDR3 regions. A set of HTBI primers served as the primers for a first-round RT-PCR of the TCR CDR3. TCRdb fed the multiplex PCR reads into MiXCR, producing one record per CDR3 protein. The sample lists about 260,000 distinct CDR3 sequences, 25% to 30% occurring once. Trimming removed 10 bases from V and 4 bases from J; junction bases left unmatched: 13. From germline, CDR1 is ENHRY and CDR2 SYGVKD. This CDR3 spans 15 amino acids. The sample was blood. The source is a man between 40 and 49 years old with Graves' hyperthyroidism that later progressed to Graves' ophthalmopathy. This chain links TRBV10-3 with TRBJ2-7; the match to TRBD2 covers 10 bases. The CDR3 loop is CATSLGASGRYEQYF. The CDR3 DNA reads TGTGCCACCTCCCTTGGGGCTAGCGGGAGATACGAGCAGTACTTC.